The source of this TCR beta chain is a study of CD8 T cells in ankylosing spondylitis. As concerns this clonotype: The antigen is not known.

Study-wide results and caveats: Relatively scarce in peripheral blood, disease-linked clones were CD8+. About 8 highly homologous variants made up a TCR beta motif that seemed to typify ankylosing spondylitis blood. Earlier studies detected some motif variants in reactive arthritis synovial fluid and blood.

Quantitative 5'-RACE with molecular barcodes was used to make the TCR beta libraries. In TCRdb, the 5' RACE reads were re-called with MiXCR into one record per CDR3 protein. The table records approximately 220,000 distinct CDR3 sequences, 18% of them present only once. The CDR3 extends over 14 amino acids. Looked up from germline, CDR1 is DFQATT and CDR2 is SNEGSKA (reference sequence). Trimming cost V 3 bases and J 0 bases, with 11 bases left between them. The specimen sequenced was blood, either unsorted or a sorted T cell fraction (not recorded which). This sequence was found in a male donor with ankylosing spondylitis. V is TRBV20-1 and J is TRBJ1-1; no clear D gene. The CDR3 loop is CSASLSVMNTEAFF. The CDR3 nucleotides read TGCAGTGCTAGTTTATCCGTTATGAACACTGAAGCTTTCTTT.